This TCR beta chain originates from a study of blood T cell repertoires in COVID-19. Study summary: The cDNA or gDNA used as material had been derived from T cells, B-cell-depleted T cells, or PBMCs.

V gave up 0 bases and J gave up 0 bases, with 13 bases separating them. The germline CDR1 and CDR2 sequences are SGHNT and YYREEE (reference sequence). The CDR3 is made up of 16 amino acids. Authors' methods: Amplification from reference gene primers served as the basis for estimated nucleated cell counts. Using immunoSEQ multiplex PCR, the repertoire was profiled, and TCRdb retains in-frame clones only, with some absent. D and trimming come from the DNA, and the V and J calls and clone size come from that table. This table holds approximately 90,000 clones, over 75% found once. Sequenced material: peripheral blood. The clonotype originates from a man older than 75 with active or convalescent COVID-19. The chain carries TRBV5-4 and TRBJ2-7, with D possibly matching TRBD1 (5 bases). The CDR3 loop reads CASSLGRQRNSYEQYF. The CDR3 bases are TGTGCCAGCAGCTTGGGGCGACAGCGAAACTCCTACGAGCAGTACTTC.